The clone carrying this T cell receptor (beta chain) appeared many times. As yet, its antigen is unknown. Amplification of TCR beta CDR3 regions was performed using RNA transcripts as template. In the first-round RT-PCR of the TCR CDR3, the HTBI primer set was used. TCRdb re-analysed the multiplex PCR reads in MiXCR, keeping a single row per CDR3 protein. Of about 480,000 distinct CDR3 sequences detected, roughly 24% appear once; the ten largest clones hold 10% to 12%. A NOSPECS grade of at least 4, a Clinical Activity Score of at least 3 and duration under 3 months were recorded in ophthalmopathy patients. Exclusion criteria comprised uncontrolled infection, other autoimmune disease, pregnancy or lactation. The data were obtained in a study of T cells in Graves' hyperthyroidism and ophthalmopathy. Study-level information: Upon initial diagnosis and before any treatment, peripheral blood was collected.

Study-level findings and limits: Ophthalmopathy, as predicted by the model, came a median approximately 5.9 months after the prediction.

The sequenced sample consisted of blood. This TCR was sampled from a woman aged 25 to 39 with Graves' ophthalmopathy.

CDR3 sequence: CASSPPQQGTGELFF. The DNA for the CDR3 is TGTGCCAGCTCACCACCTCAACAGGGCACCGGGGAGCTGTTTTTT. This chain uses TRBV18 with TRBJ2-2; a possible D gene is TRBD1 (6 bases). Germline lookup yields CDR1 KGHSH and CDR2 LQKENI. The CDR3 loop spans 15 amino acids. Trimming shortened V by 0 bases and J by 4 bases, and 9 bases separated the two germline ends.